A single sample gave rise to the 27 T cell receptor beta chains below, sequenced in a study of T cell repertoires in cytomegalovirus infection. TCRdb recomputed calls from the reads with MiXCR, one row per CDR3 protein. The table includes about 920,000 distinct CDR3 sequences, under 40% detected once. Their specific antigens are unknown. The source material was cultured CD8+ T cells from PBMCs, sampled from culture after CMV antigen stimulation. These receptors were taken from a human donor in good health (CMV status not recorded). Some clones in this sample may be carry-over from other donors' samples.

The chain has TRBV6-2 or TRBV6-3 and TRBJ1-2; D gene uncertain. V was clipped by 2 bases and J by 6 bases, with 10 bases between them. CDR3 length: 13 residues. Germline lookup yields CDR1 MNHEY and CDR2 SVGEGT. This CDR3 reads CASSYGLRNGYTF. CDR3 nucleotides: TGTGCCAGCAGTTACGGCTTAAGGAATGGCTACACCTTC.

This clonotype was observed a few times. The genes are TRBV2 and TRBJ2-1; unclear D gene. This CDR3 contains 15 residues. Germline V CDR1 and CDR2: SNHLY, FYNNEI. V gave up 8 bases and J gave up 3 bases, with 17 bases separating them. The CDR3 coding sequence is TGTGCCAGCTCACTTAAAGGCAGCTACTACAATGAGCAGTTCTTC. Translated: CASSLKGSYYNEQFF.

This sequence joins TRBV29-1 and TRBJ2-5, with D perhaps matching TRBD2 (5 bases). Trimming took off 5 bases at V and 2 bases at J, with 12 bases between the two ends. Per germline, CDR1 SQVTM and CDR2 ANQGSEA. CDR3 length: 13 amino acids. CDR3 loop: CSVPSMGQETQYF. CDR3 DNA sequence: TGCAGCGTTCCTAGCATGGGTCAAGAGACCCAGTACTTC.

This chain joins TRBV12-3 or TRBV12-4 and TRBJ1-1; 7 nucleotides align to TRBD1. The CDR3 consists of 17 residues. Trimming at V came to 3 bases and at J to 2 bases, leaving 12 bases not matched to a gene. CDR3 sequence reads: CASSFSVGGEGNTEAFF. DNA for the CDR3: TGTGCCAGCAGTTTTAGTGTAGGGGGCGAAGGAAACACTGAAGCTTTCTTT.

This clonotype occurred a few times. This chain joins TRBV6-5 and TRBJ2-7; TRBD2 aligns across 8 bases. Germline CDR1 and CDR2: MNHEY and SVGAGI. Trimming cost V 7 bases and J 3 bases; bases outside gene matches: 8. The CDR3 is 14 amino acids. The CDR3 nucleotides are TGTGCCAGCACTCAGCGGGAGAAGTACTACGAGCAGTACTTC. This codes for CASTQREKYYEQYF.

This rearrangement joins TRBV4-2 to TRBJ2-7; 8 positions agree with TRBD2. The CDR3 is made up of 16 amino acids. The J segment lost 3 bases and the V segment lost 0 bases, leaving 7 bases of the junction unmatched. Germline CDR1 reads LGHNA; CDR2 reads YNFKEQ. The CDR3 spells CASSQDWGAGVYEQYF. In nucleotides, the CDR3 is TGTGCCAGCAGCCAAGATTGGGGAGCGGGGGTCTACGAGCAGTACTTC.

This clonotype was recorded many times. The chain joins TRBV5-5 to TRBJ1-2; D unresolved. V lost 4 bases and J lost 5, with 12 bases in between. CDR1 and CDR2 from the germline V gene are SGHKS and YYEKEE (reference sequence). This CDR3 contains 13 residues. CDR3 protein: CASSIDGSYGYTF. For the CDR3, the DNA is TGTGCCAGCAGCATAGACGGGAGTTATGGCTACACCTTC.

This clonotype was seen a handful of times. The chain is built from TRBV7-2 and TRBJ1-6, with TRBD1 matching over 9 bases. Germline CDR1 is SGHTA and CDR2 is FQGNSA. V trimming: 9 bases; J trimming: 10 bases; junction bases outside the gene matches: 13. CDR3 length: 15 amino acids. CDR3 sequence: CASHRGLYIESPLHF. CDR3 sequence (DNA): TGTGCCAGTCACAGGGGGCTGTATATAGAATCACCCCTCCACTTT.

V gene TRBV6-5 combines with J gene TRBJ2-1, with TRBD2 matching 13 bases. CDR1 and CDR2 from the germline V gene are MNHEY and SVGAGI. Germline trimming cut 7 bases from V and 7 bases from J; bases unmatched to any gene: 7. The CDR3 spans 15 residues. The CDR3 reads CASTAGLAGTNEQFF. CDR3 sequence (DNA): TGTGCCAGCACCGCGGGACTAGCGGGGACAAATGAGCAGTTCTTC.

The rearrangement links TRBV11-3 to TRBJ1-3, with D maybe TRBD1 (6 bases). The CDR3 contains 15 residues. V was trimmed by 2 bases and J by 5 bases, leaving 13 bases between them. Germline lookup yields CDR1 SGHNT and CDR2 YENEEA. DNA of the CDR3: TGTGCCAGCAGCTTACTCGCAGGGGAACGAAACACCATATATTTT. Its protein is CASSLLAGERNTIYF.

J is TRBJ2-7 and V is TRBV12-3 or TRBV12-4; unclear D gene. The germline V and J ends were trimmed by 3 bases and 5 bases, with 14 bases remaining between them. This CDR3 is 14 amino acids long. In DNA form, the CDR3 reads TGTGCCAGCAGTTTTAGGCCAGCGACGGACGAGCAGTACTTC. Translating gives CASSFRPATDEQYF.

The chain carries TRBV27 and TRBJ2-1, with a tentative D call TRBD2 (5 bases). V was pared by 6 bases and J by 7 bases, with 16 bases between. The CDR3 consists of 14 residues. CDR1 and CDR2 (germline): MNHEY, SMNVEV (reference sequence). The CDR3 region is CASRAGGARNEQFF. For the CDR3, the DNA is TGTGCCAGCAGGGCAGGAGGCGCGAGGAATGAGCAGTTCTTC.

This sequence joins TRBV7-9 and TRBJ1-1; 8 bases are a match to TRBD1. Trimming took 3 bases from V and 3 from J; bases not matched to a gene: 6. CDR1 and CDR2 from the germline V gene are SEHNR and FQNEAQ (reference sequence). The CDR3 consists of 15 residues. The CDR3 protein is CASSFRTGMHTEAFF. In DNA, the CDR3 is TGTGCCAGCAGCTTTCGGACAGGGATGCACACTGAAGCTTTCTTT.

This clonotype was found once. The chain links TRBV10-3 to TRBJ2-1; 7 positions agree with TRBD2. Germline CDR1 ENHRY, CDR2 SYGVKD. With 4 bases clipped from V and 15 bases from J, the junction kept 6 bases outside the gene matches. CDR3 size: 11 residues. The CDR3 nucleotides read TGTGCCATCAGTGGGGGGGGGGAGGCGTTCTTC. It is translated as CAISGGGEAFF.

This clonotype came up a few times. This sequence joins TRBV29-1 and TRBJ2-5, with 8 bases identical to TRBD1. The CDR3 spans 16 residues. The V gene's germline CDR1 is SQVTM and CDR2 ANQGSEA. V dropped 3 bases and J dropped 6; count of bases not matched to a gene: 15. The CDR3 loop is CSVEGRAPDRGKTQYF. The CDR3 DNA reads TGCAGCGTTGAGGGAAGGGCCCCTGACAGGGGTAAGACCCAGTACTTC.

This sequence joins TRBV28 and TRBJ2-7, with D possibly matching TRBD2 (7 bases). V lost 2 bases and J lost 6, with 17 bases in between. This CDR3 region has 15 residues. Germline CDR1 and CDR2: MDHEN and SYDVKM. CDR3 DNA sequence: TGTGCCAGCAGTTTACGGGGGGCAATGAACTCCGAGCAGTACGTC. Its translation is CASSLRGAMNSEQYV.

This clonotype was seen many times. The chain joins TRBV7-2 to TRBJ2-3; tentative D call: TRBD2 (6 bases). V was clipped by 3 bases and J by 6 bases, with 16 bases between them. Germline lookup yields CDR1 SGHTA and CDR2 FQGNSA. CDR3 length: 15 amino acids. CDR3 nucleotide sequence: TGTGCCAGCAGCTTTCGGACTACCCACTGGGATACGCAGTATTTT. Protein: CASSFRTTHWDTQYF.

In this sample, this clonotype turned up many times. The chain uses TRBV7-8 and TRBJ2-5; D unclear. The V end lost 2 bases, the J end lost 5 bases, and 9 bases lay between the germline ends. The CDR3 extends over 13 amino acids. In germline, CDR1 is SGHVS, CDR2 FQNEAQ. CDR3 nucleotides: TGTGCCAGCAGCTTACGAGTCGGTGAGACCCAGTACTTC. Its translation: CASSLRVGETQYF.

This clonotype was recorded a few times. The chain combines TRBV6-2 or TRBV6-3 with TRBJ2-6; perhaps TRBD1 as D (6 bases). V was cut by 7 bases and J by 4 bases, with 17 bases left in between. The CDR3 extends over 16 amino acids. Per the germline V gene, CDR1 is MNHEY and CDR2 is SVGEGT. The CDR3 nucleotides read TGTGCCAGCACCCCGGGTTACAGGGCCGGGGCCAACGTCCTGACTTTC. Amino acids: CASTPGYRAGANVLTF.

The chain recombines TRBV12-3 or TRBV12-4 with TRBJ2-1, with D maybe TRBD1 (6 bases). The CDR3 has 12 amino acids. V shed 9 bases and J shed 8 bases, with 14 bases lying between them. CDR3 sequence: CASTPGVDEQFF. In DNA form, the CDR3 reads TGTGCCAGTACCCCAGGGGTCGATGAGCAGTTCTTC.

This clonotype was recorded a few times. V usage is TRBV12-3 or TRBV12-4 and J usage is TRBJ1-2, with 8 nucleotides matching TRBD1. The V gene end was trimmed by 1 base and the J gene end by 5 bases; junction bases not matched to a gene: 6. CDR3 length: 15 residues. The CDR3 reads CASSLGAGGGYGYTF. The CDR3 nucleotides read TGTGCCAGCAGTTTAGGGGCAGGGGGCGGGTATGGCTACACCTTC.

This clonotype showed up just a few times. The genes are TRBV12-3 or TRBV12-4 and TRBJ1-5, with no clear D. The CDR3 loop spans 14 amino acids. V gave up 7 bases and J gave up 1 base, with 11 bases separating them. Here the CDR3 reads CASTEPGSNQPQHF. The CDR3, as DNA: TGTGCCAGCACGGAACCCGGGAGCAATCAGCCCCAGCATTTT.

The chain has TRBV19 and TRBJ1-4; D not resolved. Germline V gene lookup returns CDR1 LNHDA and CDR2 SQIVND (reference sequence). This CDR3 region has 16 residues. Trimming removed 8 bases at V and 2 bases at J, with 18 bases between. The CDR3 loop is CASRISGFRTNEKLFF. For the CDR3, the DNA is TGTGCCAGTCGGATAAGTGGATTTCGCACTAATGAAAAACTGTTTTTT.

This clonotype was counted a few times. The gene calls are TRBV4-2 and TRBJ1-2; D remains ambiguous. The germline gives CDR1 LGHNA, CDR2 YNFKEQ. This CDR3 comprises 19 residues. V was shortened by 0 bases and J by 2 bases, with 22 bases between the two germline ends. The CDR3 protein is CASSQEARGRSKENYGYTF. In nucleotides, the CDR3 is TGTGCCAGCAGCCAAGAGGCACGGGGAAGGTCCAAAGAAAACTATGGCTACACCTTC.

The CDR3 bases are TGTGCCAGCAGCCAGGATCTTGGCAGGGGTCTATTGAACACTGAAGCTTTCTTT. Its protein product is CASSQDLGRGLLNTEAFF. The chain employs TRBV14 and TRBJ1-1; a weak D match, TRBD1 (6 bases). The CDR3 sequence is 18 residues long. V lost 3 bases, J lost 0 bases, and 20 bases lay in between. Germline V gene data show CDR1 as SGHDN and CDR2 as FVKESK.

DNA of the CDR3: TGCAGTGCTCCTGTTTTTTACGAGCAGTACTTC. Translation: CSAPVFYEQYF. This chain links TRBV20-1 with TRBJ2-7; D gene ambiguous. The germline gives CDR1 DFQATT, CDR2 SNEGSKA (reference sequence). CDR3 length: 11 residues. The germline V and J ends were trimmed by 5 bases and 4 bases, with 9 bases remaining between them.

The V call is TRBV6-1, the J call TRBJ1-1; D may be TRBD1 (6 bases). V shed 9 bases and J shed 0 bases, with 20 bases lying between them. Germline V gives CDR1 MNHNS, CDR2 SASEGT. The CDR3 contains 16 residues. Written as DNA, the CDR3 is TGTGCCAGTCGCATGGGGATTTCAGGGGTGAACACTGAAGCTTTCTTT. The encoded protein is CASRMGISGVNTEAFF.